One and the same sample provided the 5 T cell receptor beta chains below, sequenced in a study of blood T cells in healthy people across ages. A sample-barcoded 5' primer and a J-beta primer mix were used in a second PCR of roughly 7 to 12 cycles. Via MiXCR, TCRdb re-called the 5' RACE reads, giving one row per CDR3 protein. In the table there are fewer than 800,000 distinct CDR3 sequences, approximately 25% of which are singletons. These data are also associated with another study on T cells of mothers and their children.

The specimen was blood. Receptor source: a boy between 10 and 17 years old in good health.

The rearrangement links TRBV5-1 to TRBJ2-4, with 10 bases matching TRBD2. The germline V gene has CDR1 SGHRS and CDR2 YFSETQ. The V segment lost 1 base and the J segment 2 bases; nucleotides outside the gene matches: 9. The CDR3 consists of 18 residues. The CDR3 nucleotides are TGCGCCAGCAGCTTGTCGGCTAGCGGGGGAAAGACCAAAAACATTCAGTACTTC. It specifies CASSLSASGGKTKNIQYF.

The J gene is TRBJ1-2, the V gene TRBV3-1; TRBD1 agrees at 7 bases. V lost 2 bases to trimming and J lost 4 bases; unmatched junction nucleotides: 7. The CDR3 extends over 15 amino acids. Germline lookup yields CDR1 LGHDT and CDR2 YNNKEL (reference sequence). CDR3 bases: TGTGCCAGCAGCCAAACTGTGGGACAGACCTATGGCTACACCTTC. Its translation: CASSQTVGQTYGYTF.

As concerns this clonotype: At one of its ends the junction is not consistent with the germline gene, which may arise from a read error. This chain connects TRBV28 to TRBJ1-1; D is ambiguous. From germline, CDR1 is MDHEN and CDR2 SYDVKM. The CDR3 consists of 9 residues. This CDR3 is CASSPRTEF. The DNA for the CDR3 is TGTGCCAGCAGTCCAAGGACGGAATTT.

This clonotype was observed a few times. The rearrangement uses TRBV20-1 and TRBJ2-1; D is tentatively TRBD1 or TRBD2 (5 bases each). Germline V lookup: CDR1 DFQATT, CDR2 SNEGSKA (reference sequence). The V end was cut by 4 bases, the J end by 0 bases, with 16 bases between. The CDR3 contains 16 residues. CDR3 region: CSANGASGHSYNEQFF. The CDR3 DNA is TGCAGTGCTAATGGAGCGAGCGGACACTCCTACAATGAGCAGTTCTTC.

V gene TRBV27 combines with J gene TRBJ1-1; D is undetermined. Trimming stripped 2 bases from V and 8 bases from J, with 9 bases between. The CDR3 sequence is 12 residues long. Germline values: CDR1 MNHEY, CDR2 SMNVEV (reference sequence). The CDR3, as DNA: TGTGCCAGCAGTTTAAGTGCAGGAGAAGCTTTCTTT. Its protein product is CASSLSAGEAFF.